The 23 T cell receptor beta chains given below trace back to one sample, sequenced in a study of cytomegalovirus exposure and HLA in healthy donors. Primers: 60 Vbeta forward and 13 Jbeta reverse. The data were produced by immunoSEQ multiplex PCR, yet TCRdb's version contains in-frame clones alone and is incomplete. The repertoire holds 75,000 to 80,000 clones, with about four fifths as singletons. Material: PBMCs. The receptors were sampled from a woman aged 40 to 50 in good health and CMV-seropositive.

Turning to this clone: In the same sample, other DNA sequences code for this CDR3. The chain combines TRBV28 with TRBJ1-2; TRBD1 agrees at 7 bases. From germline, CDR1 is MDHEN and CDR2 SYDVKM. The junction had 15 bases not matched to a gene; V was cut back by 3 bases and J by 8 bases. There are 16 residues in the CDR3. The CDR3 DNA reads TGTGCCAGCAGTTTCGATGGGGACAGACCTATTGGGGGCTACACCTTC. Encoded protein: CASSFDGDRPIGGYTF.

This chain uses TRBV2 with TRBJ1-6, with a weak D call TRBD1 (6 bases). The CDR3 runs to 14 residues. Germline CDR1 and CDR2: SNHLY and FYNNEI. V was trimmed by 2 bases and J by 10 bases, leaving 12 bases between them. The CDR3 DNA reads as TGTGCCAGCAGTGAACTACAGGGAAGCTCACCCCTCCACTTT. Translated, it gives CASSELQGSSPLHF.

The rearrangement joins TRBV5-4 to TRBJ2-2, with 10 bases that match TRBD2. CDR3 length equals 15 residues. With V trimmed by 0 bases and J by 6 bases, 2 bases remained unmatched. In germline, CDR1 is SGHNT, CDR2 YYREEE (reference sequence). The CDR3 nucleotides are TGTGCCAGCAGCTTGGGTAGCGGGGGGTCCGGGGAGCTGTTTTTT. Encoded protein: CASSLGSGGSGELFF.

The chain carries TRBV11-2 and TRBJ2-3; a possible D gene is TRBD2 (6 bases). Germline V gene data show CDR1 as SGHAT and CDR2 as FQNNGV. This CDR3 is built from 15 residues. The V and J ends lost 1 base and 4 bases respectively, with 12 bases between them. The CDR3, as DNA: TGTGCCAGCAGCTTAGTGGACGGGGGTTCAGATACGCAGTATTTT. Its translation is CASSLVDGGSDTQYF. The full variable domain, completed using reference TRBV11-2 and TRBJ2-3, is EAGVAQSPRYKIIEKRQSVAFWCNPISGHATLYWYQQILGQGPKLLIQFQNNGVVDDSQLPKDRFSAERLKGVDSTLKIQPAKLEDSAVYLCASSLVDGGSDTQYFGPGTRLTVL.

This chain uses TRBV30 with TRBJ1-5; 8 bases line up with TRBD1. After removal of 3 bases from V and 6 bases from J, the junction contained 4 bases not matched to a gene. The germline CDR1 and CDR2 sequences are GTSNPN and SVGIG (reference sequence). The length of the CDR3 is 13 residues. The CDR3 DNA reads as TGTGCCTGGAGGCCACAGGGGGGTCAGCCCCAGCATTTT. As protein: CAWRPQGGQPQHF.

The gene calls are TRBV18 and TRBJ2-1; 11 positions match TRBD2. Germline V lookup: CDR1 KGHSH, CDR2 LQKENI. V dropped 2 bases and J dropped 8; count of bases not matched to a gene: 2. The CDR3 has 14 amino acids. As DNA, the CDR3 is TGTGCCAGCTCACCAACTAGCGGGGGCGATGAGCAGTTCTTC. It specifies CASSPTSGGDEQFF.

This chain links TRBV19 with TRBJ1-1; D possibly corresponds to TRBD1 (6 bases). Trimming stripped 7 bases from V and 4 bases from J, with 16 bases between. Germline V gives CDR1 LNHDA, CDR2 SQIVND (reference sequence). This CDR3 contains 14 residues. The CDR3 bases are TGTGCCAGTACCTTAACAGGGATACTCACTGAAGCTTTCTTT. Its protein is CASTLTGILTEAFF.

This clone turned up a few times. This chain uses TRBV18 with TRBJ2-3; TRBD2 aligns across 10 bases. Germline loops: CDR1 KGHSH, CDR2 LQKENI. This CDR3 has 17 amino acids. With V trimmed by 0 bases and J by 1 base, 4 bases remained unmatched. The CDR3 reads CASSPPWTSGRTDTQYF. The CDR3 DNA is TGTGCCAGCTCACCACCGTGGACTAGCGGACGCACAGATACGCAGTATTTT.

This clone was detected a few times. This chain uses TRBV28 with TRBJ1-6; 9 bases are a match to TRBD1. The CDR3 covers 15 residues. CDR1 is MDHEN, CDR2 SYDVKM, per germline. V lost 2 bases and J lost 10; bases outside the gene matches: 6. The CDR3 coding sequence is TGTGCCAGCAGTTTACCCCGGACAGGGGCCTCACCCCTCCACTTT. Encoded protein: CASSLPRTGASPLHF.

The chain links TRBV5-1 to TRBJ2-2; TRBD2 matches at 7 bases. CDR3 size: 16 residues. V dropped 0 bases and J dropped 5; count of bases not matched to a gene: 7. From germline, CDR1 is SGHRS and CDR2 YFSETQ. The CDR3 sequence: CASSLERGGGTGELFF. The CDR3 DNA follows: TGCGCCAGCAGCTTGGAGCGGGGAGGCGGGACCGGGGAGCTGTTTTTT.

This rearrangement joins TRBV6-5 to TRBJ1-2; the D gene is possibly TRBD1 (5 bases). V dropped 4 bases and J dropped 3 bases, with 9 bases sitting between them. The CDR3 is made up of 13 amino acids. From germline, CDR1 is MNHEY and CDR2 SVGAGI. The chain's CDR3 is CASSSQGDYGYTF. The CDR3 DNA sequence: TGTGCCAGCAGTTCCCAGGGCGACTATGGCTACACCTTC.

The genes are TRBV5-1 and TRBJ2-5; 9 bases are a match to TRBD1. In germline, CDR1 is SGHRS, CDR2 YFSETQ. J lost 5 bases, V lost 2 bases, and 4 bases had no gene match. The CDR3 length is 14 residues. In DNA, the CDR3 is TGCGCCAGCAGCTTACAGGGGGCGGGGGAGACCCAGTACTTC. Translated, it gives CASSLQGAGETQYF.

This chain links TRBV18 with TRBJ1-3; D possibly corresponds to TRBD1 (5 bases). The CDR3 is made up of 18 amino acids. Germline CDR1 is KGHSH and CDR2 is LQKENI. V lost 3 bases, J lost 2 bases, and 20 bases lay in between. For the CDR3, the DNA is TGTGCCAGCTCACCCCAAGCGCCGAGCAGGGCAACTGGAAACACCATATATTTT. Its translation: CASSPQAPSRATGNTIYF.

CDR3 in DNA: TGTGCCAGCAGTACCCCCGGGACTAGCATCCGCAATGAGCAGTTCTTC. The encoded protein is CASSTPGTSIRNEQFF. The rearrangement joins TRBV28 to TRBJ2-1; 9 positions match TRBD2. In germline, CDR1 is MDHEN, CDR2 SYDVKM. The ends lost 5 bases at V and 6 bases at J; junction bases unmatched: 11. The CDR3 loop spans 16 amino acids.

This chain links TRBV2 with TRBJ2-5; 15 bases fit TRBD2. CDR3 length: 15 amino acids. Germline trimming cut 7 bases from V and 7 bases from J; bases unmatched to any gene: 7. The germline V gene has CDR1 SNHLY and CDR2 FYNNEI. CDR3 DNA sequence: TGTGCCAGCATTCCGGGACTAGCGGGGGGCGGGACCCAGTACTTC. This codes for CASIPGLAGGGTQYF.

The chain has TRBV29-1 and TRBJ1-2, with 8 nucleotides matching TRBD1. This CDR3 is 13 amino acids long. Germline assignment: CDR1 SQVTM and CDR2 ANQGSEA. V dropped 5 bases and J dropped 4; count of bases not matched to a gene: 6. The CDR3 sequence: CSVPLGQGYGYTF. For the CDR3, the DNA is TGCAGCGTTCCTTTAGGACAGGGCTATGGCTACACCTTC.

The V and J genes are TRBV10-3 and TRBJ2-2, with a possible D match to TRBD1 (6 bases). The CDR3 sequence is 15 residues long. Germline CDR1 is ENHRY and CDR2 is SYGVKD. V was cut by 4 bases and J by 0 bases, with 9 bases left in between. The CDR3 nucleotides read TGTGCCATCAGTGGAGGGGGTCCGAACACCGGGGAGCTGTTTTTT. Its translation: CAISGGGPNTGELFF.

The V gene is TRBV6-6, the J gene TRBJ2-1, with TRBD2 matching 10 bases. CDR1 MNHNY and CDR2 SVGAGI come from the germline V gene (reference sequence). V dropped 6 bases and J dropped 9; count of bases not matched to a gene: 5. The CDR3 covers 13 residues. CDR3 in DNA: TGTGCCAGCAGGAGCGGGGGGGCGAGTGAGCAGTTCTTC. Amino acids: CASRSGGASEQFF.

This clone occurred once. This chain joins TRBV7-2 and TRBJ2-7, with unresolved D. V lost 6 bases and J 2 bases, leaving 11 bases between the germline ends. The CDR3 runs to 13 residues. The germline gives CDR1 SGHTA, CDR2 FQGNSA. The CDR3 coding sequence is TGTGCCAGCAGTTCCGCAGGTACCTACGAGCAGTACTTC. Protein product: CASSSAGTYEQYF.

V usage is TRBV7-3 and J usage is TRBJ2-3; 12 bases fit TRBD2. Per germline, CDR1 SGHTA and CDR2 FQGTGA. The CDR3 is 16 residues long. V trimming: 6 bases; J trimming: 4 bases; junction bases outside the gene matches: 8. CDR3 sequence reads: CASSLLAGGRADTQYF. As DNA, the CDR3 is TGTGCCAGCAGTTTGCTAGCGGGGGGGAGGGCAGATACGCAGTATTTT.

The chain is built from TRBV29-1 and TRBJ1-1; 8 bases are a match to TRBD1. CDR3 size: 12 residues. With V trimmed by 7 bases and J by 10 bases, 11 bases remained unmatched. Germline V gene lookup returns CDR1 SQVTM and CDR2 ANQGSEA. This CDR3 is CSALGQGSIAFF. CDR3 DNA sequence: TGCAGCGCGCTCGGACAGGGTAGTATAGCTTTCTTT.

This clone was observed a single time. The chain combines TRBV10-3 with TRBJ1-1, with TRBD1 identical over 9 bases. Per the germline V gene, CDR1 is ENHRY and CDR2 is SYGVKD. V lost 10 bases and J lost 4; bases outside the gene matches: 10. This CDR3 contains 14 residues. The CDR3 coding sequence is TGTGCCACGGTCCCGGGACAGGGCCCCACTGAAGCTTTCTTT. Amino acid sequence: CATVPGQGPTEAFF.

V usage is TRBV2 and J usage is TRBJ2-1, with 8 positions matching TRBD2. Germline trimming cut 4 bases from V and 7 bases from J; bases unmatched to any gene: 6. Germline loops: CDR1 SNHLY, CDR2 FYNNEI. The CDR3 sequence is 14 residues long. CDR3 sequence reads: CASSGSGGWNEQFF. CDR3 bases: TGTGCCAGCAGTGGCAGCGGGGGATGGAATGAGCAGTTCTTC.